These 18 T cell receptor beta chains were all obtained from the same sample, sequenced in a study of blood T cell repertoires in COVID-19. Method: immunoSEQ multiplex PCR; TCRdb's copy keeps in-frame clones and lacks some. The sample lists about 430,000 clones, around nine tenths occurring once. The sequenced sample was PBMCs or T cells enriched from blood (not recorded which). Receptors were obtained from a woman younger than 35 who had been exposed to COVID-19.

The chain uses TRBV5-5 and TRBJ2-7, with TRBD1 identical over 10 bases. The CDR3 contains 15 residues. Losses at the gene ends were 2 bases for V and 3 bases for J; bases not matched to a gene: 5. Germline loops: CDR1 SGHKS, CDR2 YYEKEE (reference sequence). CDR3 DNA: TGTGCCAGCAGCTTTGGGGGGACAGGGGTCTACGAGCAGTACTTC. Its protein is CASSFGGTGVYEQYF.

This CDR3 reads CASDRVLDQPQHF. The CDR3 bases are TGTGCCAGCGACAGGGTTTTAGATCAGCCCCAGCATTTT. The genes are TRBV6-5 and TRBJ1-5, with TRBD1 matching over 7 bases. Germline assignment: CDR1 MNHEY and CDR2 SVGAGI. V shed 8 bases and J 5 bases; nucleotides not matched to a gene: 6. This CDR3 has 13 amino acids.

The rearrangement joins TRBV7-2 to TRBJ2-3; 8 nucleotides match TRBD1. This CDR3 is built from 16 residues. J lost 1 base, V lost 4 bases, and 7 bases had no gene match. The germline V gene has CDR1 SGHTA and CDR2 FQGNSA. DNA of the CDR3: TGTGCCAGCAGCTGGGACAGGTCGGCGGGCACAGATACGCAGTATTTT. Translated: CASSWDRSAGTDTQYF. The full variable domain, in which reference TRBV7-2 and TRBJ2-3 provide the parts outside the CDR3, is GAGVSQSPSNKVTEKGKDVELRCDPISGHTALYWYRQSLGQGLEFLIYFQGNSAPDKSGLPSDRFSAERTGGSVSTLTIQRTQQEDSAVYLCASSWDRSAGTDTQYFGPGTRLTVL.

In DNA, the CDR3 is TGTGCCAGCAGCTTAGTTGTCGGCGGAGCAGATACGCAGTATTTT. Translating gives CASSLVVGGADTQYF. V gene TRBV7-8 combines with J gene TRBJ2-3, with D hard to call. Germline CDR1 is SGHVS and CDR2 is FQNEAQ. CDR3 length equals 15 residues. Trimming cost V 1 base and J 4 bases, with 12 bases left between them.

The chain uses TRBV28 and TRBJ2-2; 7 nucleotides line up with TRBD2. In germline, CDR1 is MDHEN, CDR2 SYDVKM. The CDR3 contains 15 residues. With 2 bases clipped from V and 7 bases from J, the junction kept 7 bases outside the gene matches. CDR3 DNA sequence: TGTGCCAGCAGTTTAAGGCGGGAGCTGGGCGGGGAGCTGTTTTTT. Its translation: CASSLRRELGGELFF.

This clone was counted only a few times. The rearrangement joins TRBV3-1 (or the pseudogene TRBV3-2) to TRBJ1-1, with 9 bases matching TRBD1. This CDR3 region has 15 residues. V was clipped by 0 bases and J by 4 bases; unmatched bases: 3. Germline V CDR1 and CDR2: LGHDT, YNNKEL (reference sequence). The CDR3 loop reads CASSQEGTGRTEAFF. The CDR3 bases are TGTGCCAGCAGCCAAGAAGGGACAGGGCGCACTGAAGCTTTCTTT.

This clone was seen just once. The chain links TRBV19 to TRBJ1-6, with D uncertain. The length of the CDR3 is 17 residues. Trimming shortened V by 5 bases and J by 0 bases, and 14 bases separated the two germline ends. Per the germline V gene, CDR1 is LNHDA and CDR2 is SQIVND (reference sequence). CDR3: CASSRSGVSSYNSPLHF. Here the CDR3 DNA reads TGTGCCAGTAGTCGTTCCGGGGTTAGCTCCTATAATTCACCCCTCCACTTT.

The gene calls are TRBV29-1 and TRBJ2-2; 12 bases align to TRBD2. Per germline, CDR1 SQVTM and CDR2 ANQGSEA. The CDR3 has 16 amino acids. V was pared by 4 bases and J by 2 bases, with 5 bases of the junction left unmatched. The CDR3 region has the DNA TGCAGCGTTGCCACTAGCGGGGGGCCTAACACCGGGGAGCTGTTTTTT. Encoded protein: CSVATSGGPNTGELFF.

The V call is TRBV10-2, the J call TRBJ2-7; TRBD2 matches 10 bases. The CDR3 sequence is 14 residues long. The germline gives CDR1 WSHSY, CDR2 SAAADI. Germline trimming cut 5 bases from V and 2 bases from J; bases unmatched to any gene: 3. The CDR3 spells CASSPGLAPYEQYF. Written as DNA, the CDR3 is TGCGCCAGCAGTCCGGGACTAGCGCCCTACGAGCAGTACTTC.

The chain couples TRBV28 to TRBJ1-5, with TRBD1 matching 11 bases. Germline values: CDR1 MDHEN, CDR2 SYDVKM. The CDR3 is 14 residues long. Trimming removed 6 bases from V and 8 bases from J; junction bases left unmatched: 6. The CDR3 coding sequence is TGTGCCAGCAGCCTAGGGACAGGGGGTGAGCCCCAGCATTTT. As protein: CASSLGTGGEPQHF.

This clone was observed a handful of times. V is TRBV5-1 and J is TRBJ1-5; TRBD1 matches at 8 bases. Germline CDR1 is SGHRS and CDR2 is YFSETQ. Trimming at V came to 4 bases and at J to 5 bases, leaving 8 bases not matched to a gene. The CDR3 is 15 amino acids. CDR3 nucleotides: TGCGCCAGCAGCCTAGGACAGGGTCCCTATCAGCCCCAGCATTTT. Amino acids: CASSLGQGPYQPQHF.

This chain uses TRBV10-3 with TRBJ2-4; a possible D gene is TRBD1 (6 bases). V was pared by 4 bases and J by 0 bases, with 13 bases between. The germline CDR1 and CDR2 sequences are ENHRY and SYGVKD. The CDR3 is made up of 16 amino acids. CDR3 residues: CAISADSTIAKNIQYF. DNA of the CDR3: TGTGCCATCAGTGCGGACAGCACTATAGCCAAAAACATTCAGTACTTC.

CDR3 sequence reads: CASSQVTKGTSVGNEQFF. In nucleotides, the CDR3 is TGTGCCAGCAGCCAAGTTACGAAAGGGACTAGCGTCGGAAATGAGCAGTTCTTC. V and J are TRBV3-1 (or the pseudogene TRBV3-2) and TRBJ2-1; 10 nucleotides line up with TRBD2. The CDR3 loop spans 18 amino acids. V dropped 1 base and J dropped 7; count of bases not matched to a gene: 13. Germline CDR1 LGHDT, CDR2 YNNKEL (reference sequence).

The chain uses TRBV28 and TRBJ2-3, with 10 bases fitting TRBD1. The CDR3 runs to 13 residues. Germline lookup yields CDR1 MDHEN and CDR2 SYDVKM. Trimming cost V 6 bases and J 10 bases; bases outside gene matches: 7. The CDR3, as DNA: TGTGCCAGCAGCCGACCCGGGACAGGGGCGCAGTATTTT. Protein: CASSRPGTGAQYF.

In this sample, this clone turned up once. The chain employs TRBV7-9 and TRBJ2-7; 10 nucleotides align to TRBD1. Germline values: CDR1 SEHNR, CDR2 FQNEAQ (reference sequence). After removal of 8 bases from V and 3 bases from J, the junction contained 16 bases not matched to a gene. This CDR3 has 17 amino acids. The CDR3 sequence is CASGGTGVSMSLYEQYF. In nucleotides, the CDR3 is TGTGCCAGCGGGGGGACAGGGGTTTCTATGTCGCTCTACGAGCAGTACTTC. The full variable domain, completed using reference TRBV7-9 and TRBJ2-7, is DTGVSQNPRHKITKRGQNVTFRCDPISEHNRLYWYRQTLGQGPEFLTYFQNEAQLEKSRLLSDRFSAERPKGSFSTLEIQRTEQGDSAMYLCASGGTGVSMSLYEQYFGPGTRLTVT.

V and J are TRBV20-1 and TRBJ2-4; D is ambiguous. This CDR3 is 14 amino acids long. The germline V and J ends were trimmed by 3 bases and 0 bases, with 9 bases remaining between them. The germline CDR1 and CDR2 sequences are DFQATT and SNEGSKA (reference sequence). CDR3 in DNA: TGCAGTGCTAGTGGCGGTTTAGCCAAAAACATTCAGTACTTC. Amino acid sequence: CSASGGLAKNIQYF.

This clone occurred a few times. The chain has TRBV28 and TRBJ1-6; a weak D match, TRBD1 (6 bases). Germline-derived CDR1 and CDR2 are MDHEN and SYDVKM. This CDR3 has 14 amino acids. The V gene lost 5 bases and the J gene lost 7 bases, with 12 bases spanning the gap. DNA of the CDR3: TGTGCCAGCAGTCGGACAGCTACCAATTCACCCCTCCACTTT. It specifies CASSRTATNSPLHF.

The V gene is TRBV5-1, the J gene TRBJ1-1, with D possibly being TRBD1 (5 bases). This CDR3 is built from 15 residues. V was pared by 0 bases and J by 0 bases, with 9 bases between. Germline V gene data show CDR1 as SGHRS and CDR2 as YFSETQ. CDR3 sequence reads: CASSLGQSMNTEAFF. The CDR3, as DNA: TGCGCCAGCAGCTTGGGACAGTCCATGAACACTGAAGCTTTCTTT.